The clone carrying this TCR beta chain showed up many times. Its specificity is unknown. This sample was included in a study of neurological immune-mediated disorders. Study findings and constraints: There were no CDR3 amino acid sequences shared by expanded clones across subjects, a result suggesting private repertoires in all groups.

TCRdb redid the calling of the 5' RACE reads with MiXCR, one entry per CDR3 protein. The repertoire holds around 46,000 distinct CDR3 sequences, with roughly 2% as singletons. The length of the CDR3 is 14 residues. Germline V CDR1 and CDR2: MNHNY, SVGAGI (reference sequence). V was pared by 2 bases and J by 5 bases, with 13 bases between. This receptor was taken from a woman in her thirties or forties with multiple sclerosis. The chain is built from TRBV6-6 and TRBJ2-7; D perhaps matches TRBD1 (5 bases). Source material: PBMCs. CDR3 coding DNA: TGTGCCAGCAGTTACGGACAAGTGCGAAACGAGCAGTACTTC. This translates into CASSYGQVRNEQYF.